This T cell receptor beta chain was profiled in a study of blood T cells in healthy people across ages. No fewer than 5.5 micrograms of total RNA were isolated from every sample. Study results and caveats: It was not possible, with unsorted PBMCs, to conclusively compare naive and antigen-experienced cells. Expanded clonotype changes were possibly confounded by unknown donor CMV status.

Concerning this clonotype itself: Antigen: not known.

Trimming stripped 4 bases from V and 15 bases from J, with 16 bases between. This CDR3 is 12 amino acids long. Germline V gene data show CDR1 as LGHDT and CDR2 as YNNKEL (reference sequence). The authors ran a second PCR of 7 to 11 cycles using a sample-barcoded 5' primer and a J-beta primer mix. TCRdb ran MiXCR on the 5' RACE reads and lists one entry per CDR3 protein. The table includes hundreds of thousands of distinct CDR3 sequences, under 50% detected once. The receptor's source is a man under 40 in good health. Sequencing input: blood. The chain links TRBV3-1 to TRBJ2-1, with a possible D match to TRBD2 (5 bases). The CDR3 DNA reads TGTGCCAGCAGCCCATCGACTAAGGGTACGTTCTTC. Encoded protein: CASSPSTKGTFF.